The entry below gives a single T cell receptor beta chain sequence along with its context. This record comes from a study of shared T cell receptors in the human thymus. Data came from immunoSEQ multiplex PCR; TCRdb stores just in-frame clones and leaves some out. The table lists some 660,000 clones, more than 75% of them singletons, with about 0.0094% in the top ten. The data also belong to a second study, concerning human thymus T cells. This second report adds: Donation came from healthy Finnish infants having corrective surgery for congenital heart defects. Thymic as well as blood repertoires seemed to favor certain V and J genes unevenly. As related research reported, thymic repertoires overlapped highly among unrelated individuals.

This TCR was sampled from a boy younger than two with a congenital heart defect. What was sequenced was thymocytes.

This chain's CDR3 is CASSQFNRDSGNEQFF. The CDR3 nucleotides read TGCGCCAGCAGCCAGTTTAACCGGGACTCGGGCAATGAGCAGTTCTTC. The chain is built from TRBV4-1 and TRBJ2-1, with D maybe TRBD2 (6 bases). The V gene's germline CDR1 is MGHRA and CDR2 YSYEKL. The CDR3 extends over 16 amino acids. The germline V and J ends were trimmed by 3 bases and 6 bases, with 18 bases remaining between them.